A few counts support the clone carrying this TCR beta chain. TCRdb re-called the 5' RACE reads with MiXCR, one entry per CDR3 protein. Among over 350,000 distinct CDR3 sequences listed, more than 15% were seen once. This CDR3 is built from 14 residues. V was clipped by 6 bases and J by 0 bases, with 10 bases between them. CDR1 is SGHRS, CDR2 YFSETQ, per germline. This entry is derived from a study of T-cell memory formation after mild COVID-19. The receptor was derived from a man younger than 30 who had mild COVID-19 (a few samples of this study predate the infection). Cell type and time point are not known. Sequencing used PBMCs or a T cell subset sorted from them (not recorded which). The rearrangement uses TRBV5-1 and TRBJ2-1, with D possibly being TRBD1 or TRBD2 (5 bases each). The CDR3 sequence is CASTLGGSYNEQFF. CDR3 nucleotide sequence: TGCGCCAGCACCCTTGGGGGCTCCTACAATGAGCAGTTCTTC. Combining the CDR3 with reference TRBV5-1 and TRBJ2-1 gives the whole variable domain KAGVTQTPRYLIKTRGQQVTLSCSPISGHRSVSWYQQTPGQGLQFLFEYFSETQRNKGNFPGRFSGRQFSNSRSEMNVSTLELGDSALYLCASTLGGSYNEQFFGPGTRLTVL.